These T cell receptor beta chains were read from a single sample in a study of shared clonotypes between healthy human individuals. Profiled with immunoSEQ multiplex PCR; TCRdb holds only in-frame clones, not every one. The sample holds roughly 650,000 clones, about 97% seen once. Sample: naive CD4+ T cells sorted from blood. Receptors originate from a woman in her thirties in good health. Both conserved end residues are part of each CDR3. The D gene is left open where the match is weak. Some rows have no size entry. The others give once, few or many, or a class for an expanded clone.

>TRBJ2-6|.|TRBV14|.
CASSQHIGGAGANVLTF
TGTGCCAGCAGCCAGCATATAGGGGGAGCAGGGGCCAACGTCCTGACTTTC
>TRBJ1-5|.|TRBV7-8|.
CASSYQPGHQQPQHF
TGTGCCAGCAGCTACCAACCGGGCCACCAACAGCCCCAGCATTTT
>TRBJ1-2|.|TRBV28|.
CASTQVGTSVYGYTF
TGTGCCAGCACCCAGGTGGGGACCTCCGTCTATGGCTACACCTTC
>TRBJ2-7|.|TRBV5-8|.
CASSPSRDPLHEQYF
TGTGCCAGCAGCCCCTCTAGGGATCCCCTCCACGAGCAGTACTTC
>TRBJ2-7|.|TRBV10-3|.
CAISEQLSYEQYF
TGTGCCATCAGTGAACAACTCTCCTACGAGCAGTACTTC
>TRBJ2-3|.|TRBV21-1|.
CASSKVVEATDTQYF
TGTGCCAGCAGCAAAGTCGTCGAGGCCACAGATACGCAGTATTTT
>TRBJ2-3|TRBD2|TRBV7-9|.
CASIKSGVSTDTQYF
TGTGCCAGCATCAAAAGCGGGGTTAGCACAGATACGCAGTATTTT
>TRBJ2-2|TRBD1|TRBV28|.
CASSTGQGVGELFF
TGTGCCAGCAGTACGGGACAGGGGGTCGGGGAGCTGTTTTTT
>TRBJ1-5|.|TRBV6-1|.
CASSEGGGIGQPQHF
TGTGCCAGCAGTGAAGGAGGAGGGATTGGGCAGCCCCAGCATTTT
>TRBJ1-1|TRBD1|TRBV19|.
CASSPRQGGTEAFF
TGTGCCAGTAGTCCCCGACAGGGGGGGACTGAAGCTTTCTTT
>TRBJ2-4|TRBD1|TRBV5-4|.
CASSLGQGPKNIQYF
TGTGCCAGCAGCCTAGGACAGGGTCCCAAAAACATTCAGTACTTC
>TRBJ2-7|.|TRBV25-1|once
CASMWQTGYEQYF
TGTGCCAGCATGTGGCAAACCGGGTACGAGCAGTACTTC
>TRBJ2-3|TRBD2|TRBV11-2|.
CASSLVAGGTDTQYF
TGTGCCAGCAGCTTAGTAGCGGGAGGCACAGATACGCAGTATTTT
>TRBJ1-5|TRBD1|TRBV9|.
CASSETGEYQPQHF
TGTGCCAGCAGCGAGACAGGGGAGTATCAGCCCCAGCATTTT